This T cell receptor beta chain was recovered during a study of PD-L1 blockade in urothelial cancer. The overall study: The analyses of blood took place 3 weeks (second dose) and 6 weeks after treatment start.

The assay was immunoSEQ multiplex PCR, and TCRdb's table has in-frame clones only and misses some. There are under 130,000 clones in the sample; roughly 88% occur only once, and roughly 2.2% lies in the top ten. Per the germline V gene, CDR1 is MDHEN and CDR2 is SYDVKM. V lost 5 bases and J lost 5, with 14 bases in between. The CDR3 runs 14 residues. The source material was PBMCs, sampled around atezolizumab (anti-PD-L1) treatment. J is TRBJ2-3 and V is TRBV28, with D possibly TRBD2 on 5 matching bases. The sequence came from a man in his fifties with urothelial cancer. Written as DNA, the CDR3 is TGTGCCAGCAGTCTCGTGGGAGAAGAAGATACGCAGTATTTT. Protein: CASSLVGEEDTQYF. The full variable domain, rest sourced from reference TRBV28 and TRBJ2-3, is DVKVTQSSRYLVKRTGEKVFLECVQDMDHENMFWYRQDPGLGLRLIYFSYDVKMKEKGDIPEGYSVSREKKERFSLILESASTNQTSMYLCASSLVGEEDTQYFGPGTRLTVL.